The rows below give T cell receptor beta chains drawn from one sample of a study of blood T cell repertoires in COVID-19. The data were produced by immunoSEQ multiplex PCR, yet TCRdb's version contains in-frame clones alone and is incomplete. The sample has approximately 350,000 clones; 90% to 95% are singletons. The sequencing input was peripheral blood. These receptors originate from a woman aged 18 to 35 who had recovered from COVID-19. CDR3s include the opening cysteine and the closing phenylalanine or tryptophan. The D gene is left open where the match is weak. The size of a clone is reported for some rows only, either as once, few or many, or as a class for expanded clones.

TRBJ1-5 . TRBV6-2/TRBV6-3 . CASSYPQGYVRQPQHF TGTGCCAGCAGTTACCCGCAGGGTTACGTTCGCCAGCCCCAGCATTTT
TRBJ1-2 . TRBV13 . CASSLAGLLPDGYTF TGTGCCAGCAGCTTAGCTGGGCTCTTACCCGATGGCTACACCTTC
TRBJ2-1 . TRBV7-9 TRBD2 CASSSGTSGSSYNEQFF TGTGCCAGCAGCTCCGGGACTAGCGGGAGCTCCTACAATGAGCAGTTCTTC
TRBJ2-1 . TRBV2 TRBD2 CASSVGLAIYNEQFF TGTGCCAGCAGTGTCGGACTAGCGATCTACAATGAGCAGTTCTTC
TRBJ1-3 . TRBV7-9 TRBD1 CASSPEGALSSGNTIYF TGTGCCAGCAGCCCCGAGGGGGCCCTGAGCTCTGGAAACACCATATATTTT
TRBJ1-2 . TRBV7-9 . CASSLGTGGYGYTF TGTGCCAGCAGCTTAGGAACGGGTGGTTATGGCTACACCTTC
TRBJ1-3 . TRBV5-1 TRBD1 CASSFLTGDLQEPSGNTIYF TGCGCCAGCAGCTTTCTTACAGGGGACTTACAAGAGCCCTCTGGAAACACCATATATTTT
TRBJ2-3 . TRBV3-1/TRBV3-2 TRBD1 CASSQELKTGSTDTQYF TGTGCCAGCAGCCAAGAGTTAAAGACAGGGAGCACAGATACGCAGTATTTT
TRBJ1-5 . TRBV5-5 TRBD1 CASSPGTGGFNQPQHF TGTGCCAGCAGCCCGGGGACAGGAGGATTCAATCAGCCCCAGCATTTT
TRBJ2-1 once TRBV5-1 TRBD1 CASSGTGNEQFF TGCGCCAGCAGCGGGACAGGGAATGAGCAGTTCTTC
TRBJ1-1 . TRBV29-1 TRBD1 CSGQTGDYTEAFF TGCAGCGGCCAGACAGGGGATTACACTGAAGCTTTCTTT
TRBJ2-5 . TRBV10-2 . CASSLRRGETQYF TGCGCCAGCAGTTTGAGGCGGGGAGAGACCCAGTACTTC
TRBJ2-2 . TRBV6-2/TRBV6-3 TRBD2 CASSYSPLAGTGELFF TGTGCCAGCAGTTACTCGCCACTAGCGGGAACCGGGGAGCTGTTTTTT
TRBJ1-2 . TRBV24-1 TRBD1 CATSDSWTGYGYTF TGTGCCACCAGTGATTCCTGGACAGGGTATGGCTACACCTTC
TRBJ1-1 . TRBV5-1 . CASSFVEGGEAFF TGCGCCAGCAGCTTCGTAGAGGGAGGAGAAGCTTTCTTT
TRBJ1-2 . TRBV6-8 TRBD1 CASRPTGQGDGYTF TGTGCCAGCAGACCTACGGGACAGGGGGATGGCTACACCTTC
TRBJ2-3 . TRBV6-5 . CASSPRQGIDTQYF TGTGCCAGCAGTCCACGGCAGGGCATAGATACGCAGTATTTT
TRBJ2-3 . TRBV11-3 . CASSLGIGGTTDTQYF TGTGCCAGCAGCTTAGGGATTGGCGGGACCACAGATACGCAGTATTTT
TRBJ2-3 . TRBV3-1/TRBV3-2 TRBD2 CASSRGLAGGPSTDTQYF TGTGCCAGCAGCCGCGGGCTAGCGGGAGGGCCTAGCACAGATACGCAGTATTTT
TRBJ1-2 . TRBV19 TRBD1 CASSIYTGAYGYTF TGTGCCAGTAGTATTTACACAGGGGCCTATGGCTACACCTTC
TRBJ1-2 . TRBV18 TRBD1 CASSPPQGGYGYTF TGTGCCAGCTCACCACCGCAGGGGGGCTATGGCTACACCTTC
TRBJ2-2 . TRBV18 . CASSPRITNTGELFF TGTGCCAGCTCACCCAGAATTACGAACACCGGGGAGCTGTTTTTT
TRBJ1-5 . TRBV2 . CASSEQTYSNQPQHF TGTGCCAGCAGTGAACAGACTTATAGCAATCAGCCCCAGCATTTT
TRBJ1-2 few TRBV14 . CASSQDWQGVGYTF TGTGCCAGCAGCCAAGATTGGCAGGGTGTAGGCTACACCTTC
TRBJ2-1 once TRBV14 . CASSSTVSGLYNEQFF TGTGCCAGCAGTTCGACGGTCTCTGGGCTCTACAATGAGCAGTTCTTC
TRBJ2-3 . TRBV7-8 . CASSRGMGASVLGVTDTQYF TGTGCCAGCAGCCGGGGGATGGGGGCTAGTGTTCTCGGGGTAACAGATACGCAGTATTTT
TRBJ1-1 . TRBV2 . CASSRLGGGGRDEAFF TGTGCCAGCAGTAGATTGGGAGGCGGGGGGCGAGATGAAGCTTTCTTT
TRBJ1-1 . TRBV6-4 TRBD1 CASTVGQGRTEAFF TGTGCCAGCACAGTGGGACAGGGGAGGACTGAAGCTTTCTTT
TRBJ2-5 . TRBV7-2 TRBD2 CASSPPGLGSLETQYF TGTGCCAGCAGCCCTCCGGGACTAGGGAGTTTAGAGACCCAGTACTTC
TRBJ2-1 . TRBV9 TRBD2 CASSVGLAGDGNEQFF TGTGCCAGCAGCGTCGGACTAGCGGGAGACGGCAATGAGCAGTTCTTC
TRBJ2-3 . TRBV4-3 TRBD2 CASSQFSGGADTQYF TGCGCCAGCAGCCAATTCTCGGGGGGAGCAGATACGCAGTATTTT
TRBJ2-1 . TRBV28 . CASSPQGEPYNEQFF TGTGCCAGCAGTCCTCAGGGTGAACCTTACAATGAGCAGTTCTTC
TRBJ1-1 . TRBV24-1 . CATSPGGGRTEAFF TGTGCCACCAGTCCTGGGGGGGGTAGGACTGAAGCTTTCTTT
TRBJ2-3 . TRBV5-4 . CASSYPDSDTDTQYF TGTGCCAGCAGCTACCCGGACAGTGACACAGATACGCAGTATTTT
TRBJ1-5 once TRBV24-1 . CATSGGGRGQPQHF TGTGCCACCAGCGGGGGGGGGCGCGGACAGCCCCAGCATTTT
TRBJ1-1 . TRBV7-9 . CASSLEEGTEAFF TGTGCCAGCAGCTTAGAGGAGGGGACTGAAGCTTTCTTT
TRBJ1-1 once TRBV19 TRBD1 CASSILRTGENTEAFF TGTGCCAGTAGTATTTTGAGGACAGGGGAAAACACTGAAGCTTTCTTT
TRBJ2-2 . TRBV27 TRBD2 CASSWRLAGVSTGELFF TGTGCCAGCAGTTGGAGGCTAGCGGGAGTAAGCACCGGGGAGCTGTTTTTT
TRBJ2-2 few TRBV12-5 . CASGPDRHVTGELFF TGTGCTAGTGGTCCGGATCGACACGTAACCGGGGAGCTGTTTTTT
TRBJ1-2 few TRBV6-6 . CASSFPTDWRFYGYTF TGTGCCAGCAGTTTCCCGACAGACTGGCGGTTCTATGGCTACACCTTC
TRBJ1-2 . TRBV28 . CASNRRATTYGYTF TGTGCCAGCAATAGGCGGGCGACTACCTATGGCTACACCTTC
TRBJ1-3 . TRBV7-9 TRBD1 CASSQQGDSGNTIYF TGTGCCAGCAGCCAACAGGGGGACTCTGGAAACACCATATATTTT